The entry that follows covers one TCR beta chain sequence. This sample is part of a study of blood T cell repertoires in COVID-19. Per the study methods: Estimated nucleated cell counts came from reference gene primer amplification. Some clones are missing from TCRdb's copy, which holds only in-frame ones; the method was immunoSEQ multiplex PCR. D and trimming come from the DNA, and the V and J calls and clone size come from that table. The repertoire includes approximately 220,000 clones, around 82% of them detected once, and about 4.5% sits in the top ten. Specimen: peripheral blood. The TCR originated in an older woman with acute or convalescent COVID-19.

CDR3 in DNA: TGTGCCAGCTCACCGATCGGACAGAGGGTCGCCGGGGAGCTGTTTTTT. Encoded protein: CASSPIGQRVAGELFF. The chain recombines TRBV18 with TRBJ2-2; TRBD1 is a possible D gene (6 bases). Deletions cut 3 bases from V and 6 bases from J, with 17 bases between. The length of the CDR3 is 16 residues. Per germline, CDR1 KGHSH and CDR2 LQKENI. The entire variable domain, with the rest obtained from reference TRBV18 and TRBJ2-2, is as follows: NAGVMQNPRHLVRRRGQEARLRCSPMKGHSHVYWYRQLPEEGLKFMVYLQKENIIDESGMPKERFSAEFPKEGPSILRIQQVVRGDSAAYFCASSPIGQRVAGELFFGEGSRLTVL.